The present TCR beta chain was sequenced within a study of OX40 agonist ivuxolimab in advanced cancers. In its sample, this clone was seen a few times. Sequencing was performed with immunoSEQ multiplex PCR; in TCRdb, only in-frame clones are kept and a portion is missing. Of approximately 79,000 clones listed, approximately 86% are singletons. Germline CDR1 and CDR2: SGHTA and FQGNSA. CDR3 length equals 14 residues. Trimming removed 4 bases at V and 1 base at J, with 9 bases between. This chain links TRBV7-2 with TRBJ2-3, with D maybe TRBD2 (5 bases). This clonotype was sampled from an adult with an advanced solid tumor such as melanoma, head and neck, liver or kidney cancer. Specimen: CD4+ or CD8+ T cells sorted from blood, collected in a trial of the OX40 agonist ivuxolimab. As DNA, the CDR3 is TGTGCCAGCAGCTCGAGCGGAGGCACAGATACGCAGTATTTT. It specifies CASSSSGGTDTQYF.